This T cell receptor beta chain derives from a study of CD8 T cells in ankylosing spondylitis. By quantitative 5'-RACE with molecular barcodes, the TCR beta libraries were made. TCRdb re-analysed the 5' RACE reads in MiXCR, keeping a single row per CDR3 protein. The sample lists 700,000 or so distinct CDR3 sequences; roughly 19% were seen once. As to this clonotype: What it binds is not known.

Regarding the study as a whole: As reported, disease-linked clones showed significant enrichment in matched ankylosing spondylitis synovial fluid. Seemingly characteristic of ankylosing spondylitis blood was a TCR beta motif consisting of about 8 highly homologous variants.

V lost 0 bases, J lost 7 bases, and 8 bases stayed unmatched. From germline, CDR1 is SGHAT and CDR2 FQNNGV. CDR3 length: 16 residues. The rearrangement uses TRBV11-2 and TRBJ2-7; 11 bases are shared with TRBD2. The sample was blood, either unsorted or a sorted T cell fraction (not recorded which). The clonotype comes from a male donor with ankylosing spondylitis. The CDR3 coding sequence is TGTGCCAGCAGCTTAGAGGCTAGCGGGAGGTTGGGGGAGCAGTACTTC. It specifies CASSLEASGRLGEQYF.